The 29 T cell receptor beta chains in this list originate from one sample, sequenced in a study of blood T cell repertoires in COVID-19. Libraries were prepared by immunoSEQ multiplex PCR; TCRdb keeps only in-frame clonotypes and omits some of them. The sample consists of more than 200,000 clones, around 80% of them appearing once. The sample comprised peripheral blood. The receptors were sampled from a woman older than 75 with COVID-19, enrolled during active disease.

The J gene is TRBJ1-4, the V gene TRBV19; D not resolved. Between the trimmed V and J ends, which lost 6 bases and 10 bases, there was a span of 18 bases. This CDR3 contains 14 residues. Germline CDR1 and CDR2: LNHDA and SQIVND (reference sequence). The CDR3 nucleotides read TGTGCCAGTAGCCCCGGAGACCATGGGAGAAAACTGTTTTTT. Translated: CASSPGDHGRKLFF.

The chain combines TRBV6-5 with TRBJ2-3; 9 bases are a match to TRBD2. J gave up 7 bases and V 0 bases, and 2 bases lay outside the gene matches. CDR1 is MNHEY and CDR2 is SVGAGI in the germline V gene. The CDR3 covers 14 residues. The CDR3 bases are TGTGCCAGCAGTTACTCTAGCGGGGGATATACGCAGTATTTT. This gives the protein CASSYSSGGYTQYF.

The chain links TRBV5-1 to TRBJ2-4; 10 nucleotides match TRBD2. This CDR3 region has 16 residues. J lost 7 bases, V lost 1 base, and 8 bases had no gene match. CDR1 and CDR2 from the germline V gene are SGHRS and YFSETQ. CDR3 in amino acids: CASSLPPSGGANIQYF. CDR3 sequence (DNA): TGCGCCAGCAGCTTGCCCCCCAGCGGGGGGGCTAACATTCAGTACTTC.

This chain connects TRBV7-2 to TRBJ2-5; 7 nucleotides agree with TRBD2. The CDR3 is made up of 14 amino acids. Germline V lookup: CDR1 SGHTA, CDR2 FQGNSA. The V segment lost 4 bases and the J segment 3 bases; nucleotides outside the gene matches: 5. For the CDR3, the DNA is TGTGCCAGCAGCTCCGGGACTACCAAAGAGACCCAGTACTTC. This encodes CASSSGTTKETQYF.

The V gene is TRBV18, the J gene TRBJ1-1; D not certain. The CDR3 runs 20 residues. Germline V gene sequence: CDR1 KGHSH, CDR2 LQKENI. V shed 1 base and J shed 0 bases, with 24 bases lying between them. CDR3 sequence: CASSPRVQRAGQSMNTEAFF. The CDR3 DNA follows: TGTGCCAGCTCACCACGTGTCCAGAGGGCAGGCCAATCCATGAACACTGAAGCTTTCTTT.

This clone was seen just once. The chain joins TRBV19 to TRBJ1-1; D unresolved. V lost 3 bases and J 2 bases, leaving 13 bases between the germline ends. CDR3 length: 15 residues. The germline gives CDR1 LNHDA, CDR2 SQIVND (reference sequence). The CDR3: CASSMIRGSNTEAFF. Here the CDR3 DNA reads TGTGCCAGTAGTATGATCCGGGGTAGCAACACTGAAGCTTTCTTT.

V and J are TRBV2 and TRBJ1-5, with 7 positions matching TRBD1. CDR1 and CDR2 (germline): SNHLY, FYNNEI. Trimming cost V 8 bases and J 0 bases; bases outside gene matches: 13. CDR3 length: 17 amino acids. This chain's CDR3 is CASRGGTDPYSNQPQHF. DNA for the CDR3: TGTGCCAGCCGGGGGGGGACAGATCCATATAGCAATCAGCCCCAGCATTTT.

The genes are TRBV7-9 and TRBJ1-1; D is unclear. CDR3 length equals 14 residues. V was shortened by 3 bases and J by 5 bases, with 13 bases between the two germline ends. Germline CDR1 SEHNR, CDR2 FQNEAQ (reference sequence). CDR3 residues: CASSLGGSFTEAFF. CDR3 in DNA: TGTGCCAGCAGCTTGGGCGGGTCATTTACTGAAGCTTTCTTT.

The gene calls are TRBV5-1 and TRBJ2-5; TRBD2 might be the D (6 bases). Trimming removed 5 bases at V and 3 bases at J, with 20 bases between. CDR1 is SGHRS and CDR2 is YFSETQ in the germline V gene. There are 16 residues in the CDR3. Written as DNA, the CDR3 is TGCGCCAGCAGTAGGTCCGGGACTGGGGACGAAGAGACCCAGTACTTC. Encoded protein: CASSRSGTGDEETQYF.

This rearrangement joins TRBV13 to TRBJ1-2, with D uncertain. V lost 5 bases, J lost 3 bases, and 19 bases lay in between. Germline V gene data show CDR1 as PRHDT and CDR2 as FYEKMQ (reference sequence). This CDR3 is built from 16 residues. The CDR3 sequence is CASSVYRGIGYYGYTF. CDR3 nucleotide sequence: TGTGCCAGCAGCGTCTATCGGGGAATCGGATACTATGGCTACACCTTC.

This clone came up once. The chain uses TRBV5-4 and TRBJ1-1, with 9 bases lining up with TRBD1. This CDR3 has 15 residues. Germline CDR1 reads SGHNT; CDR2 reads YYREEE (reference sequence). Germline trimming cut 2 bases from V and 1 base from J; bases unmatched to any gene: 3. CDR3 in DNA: TGTGCCAGCAGCTTTCCGGGACAGGGGAACACTGAAGCTTTCTTT. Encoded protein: CASSFPGQGNTEAFF. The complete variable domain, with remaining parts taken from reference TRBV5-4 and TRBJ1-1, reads ETGVTQSPTHLIKTRGQQVTLRCSSQSGHNTVSWYQQALGQGPQFIFQYYREEENGRGNFPPRFSGLQFPNYSSELNVNALELDDSALYLCASSFPGQGNTEAFFGQGTRLTVV.

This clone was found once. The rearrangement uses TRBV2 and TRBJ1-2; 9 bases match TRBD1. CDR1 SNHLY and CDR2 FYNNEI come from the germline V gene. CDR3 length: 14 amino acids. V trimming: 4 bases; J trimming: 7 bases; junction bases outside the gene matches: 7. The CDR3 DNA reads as TGTGCCAGCAGTGTATCCGGGACAGGGAGTGGCTACACCTTC. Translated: CASSVSGTGSGYTF.

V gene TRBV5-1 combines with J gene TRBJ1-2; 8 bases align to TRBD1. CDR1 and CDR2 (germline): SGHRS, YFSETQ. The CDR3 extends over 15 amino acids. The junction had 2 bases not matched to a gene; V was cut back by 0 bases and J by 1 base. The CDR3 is CASSLDRGNNYGYTF. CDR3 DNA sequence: TGCGCCAGCAGCTTGGACAGGGGGAATAACTATGGCTACACCTTC.

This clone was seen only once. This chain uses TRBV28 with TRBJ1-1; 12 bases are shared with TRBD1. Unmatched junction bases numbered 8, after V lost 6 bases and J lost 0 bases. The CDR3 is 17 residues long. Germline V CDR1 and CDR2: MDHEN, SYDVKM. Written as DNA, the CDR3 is TGTGCCAGCAGAACGGGACAGGGGGCTGGGGTGAACACTGAAGCTTTCTTT. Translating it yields CASRTGQGAGVNTEAFF.

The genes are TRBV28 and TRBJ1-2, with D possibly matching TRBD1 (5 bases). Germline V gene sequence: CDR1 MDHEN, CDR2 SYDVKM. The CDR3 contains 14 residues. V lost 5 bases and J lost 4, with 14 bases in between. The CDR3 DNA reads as TGTGCCAGCAGTCGGCCCGGACAAGGCTATGGCTACACCTTC. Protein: CASSRPGQGYGYTF.

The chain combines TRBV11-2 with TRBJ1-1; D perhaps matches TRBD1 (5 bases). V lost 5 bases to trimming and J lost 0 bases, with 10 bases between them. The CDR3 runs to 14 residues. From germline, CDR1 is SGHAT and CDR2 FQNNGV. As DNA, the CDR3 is TGTGCCAGCAGCCTTCAACAGGTGAACACTGAAGCTTTCTTT. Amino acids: CASSLQQVNTEAFF. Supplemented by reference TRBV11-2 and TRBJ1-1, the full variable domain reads EAGVAQSPRYKIIEKRQSVAFWCNPISGHATLYWYQQILGQGPKLLIQFQNNGVVDDSQLPKDRFSAERLKGVDSTLKIQPAKLEDSAVYLCASSLQQVNTEAFFGQGTRLTVV.

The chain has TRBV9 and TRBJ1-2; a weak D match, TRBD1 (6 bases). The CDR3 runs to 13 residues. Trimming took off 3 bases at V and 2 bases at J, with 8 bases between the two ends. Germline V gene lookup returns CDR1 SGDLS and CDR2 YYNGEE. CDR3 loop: CASSGQVNYGYTF. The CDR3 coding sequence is TGTGCCAGCAGCGGACAGGTAAACTATGGCTACACCTTC.

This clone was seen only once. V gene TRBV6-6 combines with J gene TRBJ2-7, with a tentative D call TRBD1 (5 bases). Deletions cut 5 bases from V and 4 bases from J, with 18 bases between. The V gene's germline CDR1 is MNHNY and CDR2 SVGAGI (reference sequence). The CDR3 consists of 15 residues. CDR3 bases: TGTGCCAGCAGTCGCCCAGGGTCAGCGAGATACGAGCAGTACTTC. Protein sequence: CASSRPGSARYEQYF.

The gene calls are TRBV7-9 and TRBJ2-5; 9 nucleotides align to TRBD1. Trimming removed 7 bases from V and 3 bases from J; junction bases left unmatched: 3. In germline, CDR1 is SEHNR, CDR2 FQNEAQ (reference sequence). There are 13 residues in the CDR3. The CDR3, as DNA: TGTGCCAGCACCGGACAGGGGAAAGAGACCCAGTACTTC. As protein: CASTGQGKETQYF.

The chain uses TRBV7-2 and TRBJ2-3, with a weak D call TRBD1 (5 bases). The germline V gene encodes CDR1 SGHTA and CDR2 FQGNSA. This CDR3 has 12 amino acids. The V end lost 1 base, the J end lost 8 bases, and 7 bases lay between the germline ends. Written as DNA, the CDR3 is TGTGCCAGCAGCTTAGAGGGGTTTACGCAGTATTTT. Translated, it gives CASSLEGFTQYF.

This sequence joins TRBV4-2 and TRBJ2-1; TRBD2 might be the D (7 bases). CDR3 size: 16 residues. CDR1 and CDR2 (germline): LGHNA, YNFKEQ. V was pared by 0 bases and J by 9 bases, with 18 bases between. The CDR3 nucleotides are TGTGCCAGCAGCCAAGACCTGGGGGGGCGTCGGGGTGAGCAGTTCTTC. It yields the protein CASSQDLGGRRGEQFF.

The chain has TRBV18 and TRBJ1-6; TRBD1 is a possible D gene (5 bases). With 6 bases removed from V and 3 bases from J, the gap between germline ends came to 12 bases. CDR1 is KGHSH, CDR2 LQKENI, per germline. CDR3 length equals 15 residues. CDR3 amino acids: CASSPPGGYNSPLHF. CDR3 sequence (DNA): TGTGCCAGCTCCCCCCCGGGGGGCTATAATTCACCCCTCCACTTT. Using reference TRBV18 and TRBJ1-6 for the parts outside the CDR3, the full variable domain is NAGVMQNPRHLVRRRGQEARLRCSPMKGHSHVYWYRQLPEEGLKFMVYLQKENIIDESGMPKERFSAEFPKEGPSILRIQQVVRGDSAAYFCASSPPGGYNSPLHFGNGTRLTVT.

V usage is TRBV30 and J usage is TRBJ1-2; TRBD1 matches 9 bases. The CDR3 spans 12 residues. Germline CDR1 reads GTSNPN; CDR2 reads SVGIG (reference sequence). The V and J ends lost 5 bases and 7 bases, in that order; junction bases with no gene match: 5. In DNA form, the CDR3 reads TGTGCCTGGCGGACAGGGGTTTCTGGCTACACCTTC. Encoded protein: CAWRTGVSGYTF.

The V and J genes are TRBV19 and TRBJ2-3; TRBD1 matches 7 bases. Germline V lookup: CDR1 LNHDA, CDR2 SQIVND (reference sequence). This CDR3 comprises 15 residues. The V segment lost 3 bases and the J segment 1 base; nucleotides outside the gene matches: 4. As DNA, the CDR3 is TGTGCCAGTAGTATTTACGGACAGGGCACAGATACGCAGTATTTT. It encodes CASSIYGQGTDTQYF.

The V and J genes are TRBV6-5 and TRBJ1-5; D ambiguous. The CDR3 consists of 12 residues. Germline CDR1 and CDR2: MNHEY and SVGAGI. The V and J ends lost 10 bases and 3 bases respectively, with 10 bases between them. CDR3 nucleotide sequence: TGTGCCACCCTCGAGATCAATCAGCCCCAGCATTTT. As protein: CATLEINQPQHF.

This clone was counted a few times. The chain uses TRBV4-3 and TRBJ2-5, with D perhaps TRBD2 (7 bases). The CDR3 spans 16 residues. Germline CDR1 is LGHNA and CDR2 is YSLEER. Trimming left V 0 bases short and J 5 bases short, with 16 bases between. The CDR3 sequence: CASSQDFRGGRETQYF. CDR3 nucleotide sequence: TGCGCCAGCAGCCAAGATTTCAGGGGAGGGAGGGAGACCCAGTACTTC.

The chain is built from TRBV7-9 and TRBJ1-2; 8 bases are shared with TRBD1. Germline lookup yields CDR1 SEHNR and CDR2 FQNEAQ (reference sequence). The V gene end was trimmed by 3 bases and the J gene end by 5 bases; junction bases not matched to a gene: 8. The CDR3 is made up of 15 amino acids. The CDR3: CASSLGQGAGYGYTF. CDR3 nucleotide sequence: TGTGCCAGCAGCTTGGGGCAGGGGGCAGGGTATGGCTACACCTTC.

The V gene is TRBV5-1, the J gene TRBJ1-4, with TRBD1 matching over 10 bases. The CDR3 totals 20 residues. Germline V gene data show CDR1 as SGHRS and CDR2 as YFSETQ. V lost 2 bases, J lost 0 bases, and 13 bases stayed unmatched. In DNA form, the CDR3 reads TGCGCCAGCAGCTTCAATTGGGGACAGGGGACGAGCGCAACTAATGAAAAACTGTTTTTT. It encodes CASSFNWGQGTSATNEKLFF. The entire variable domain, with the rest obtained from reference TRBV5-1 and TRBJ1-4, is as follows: KAGVTQTPRYLIKTRGQQVTLSCSPISGHRSVSWYQQTPGQGLQFLFEYFSETQRNKGNFPGRFSGRQFSNSRSEMNVSTLELGDSALYLCASSFNWGQGTSATNEKLFFGSGTQLSVL.

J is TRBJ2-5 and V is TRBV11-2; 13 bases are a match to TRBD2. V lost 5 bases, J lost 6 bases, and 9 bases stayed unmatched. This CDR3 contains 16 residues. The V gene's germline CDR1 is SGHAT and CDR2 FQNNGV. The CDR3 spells CASSHTSGGAAKTQYF. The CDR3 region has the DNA TGTGCCAGCAGCCACACTAGCGGGGGGGCCGCGAAGACCCAGTACTTC.